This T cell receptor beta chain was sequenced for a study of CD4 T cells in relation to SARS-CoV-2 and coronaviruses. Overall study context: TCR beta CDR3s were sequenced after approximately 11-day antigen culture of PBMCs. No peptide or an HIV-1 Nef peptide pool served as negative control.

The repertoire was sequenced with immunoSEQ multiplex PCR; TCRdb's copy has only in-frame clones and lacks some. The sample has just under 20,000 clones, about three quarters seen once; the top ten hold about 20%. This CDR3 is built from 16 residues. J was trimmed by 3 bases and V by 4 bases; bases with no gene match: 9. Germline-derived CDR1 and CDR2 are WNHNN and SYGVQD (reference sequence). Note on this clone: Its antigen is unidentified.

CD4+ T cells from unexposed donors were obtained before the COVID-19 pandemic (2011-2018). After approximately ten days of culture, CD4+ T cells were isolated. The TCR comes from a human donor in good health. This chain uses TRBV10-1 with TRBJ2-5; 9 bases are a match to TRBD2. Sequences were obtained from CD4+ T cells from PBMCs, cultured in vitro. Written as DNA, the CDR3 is TGCGCCAGCAGTGGACCCCCTGCTAGCGGGAAAGAGACCCAGTACTTC. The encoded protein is CASSGPPASGKETQYF.